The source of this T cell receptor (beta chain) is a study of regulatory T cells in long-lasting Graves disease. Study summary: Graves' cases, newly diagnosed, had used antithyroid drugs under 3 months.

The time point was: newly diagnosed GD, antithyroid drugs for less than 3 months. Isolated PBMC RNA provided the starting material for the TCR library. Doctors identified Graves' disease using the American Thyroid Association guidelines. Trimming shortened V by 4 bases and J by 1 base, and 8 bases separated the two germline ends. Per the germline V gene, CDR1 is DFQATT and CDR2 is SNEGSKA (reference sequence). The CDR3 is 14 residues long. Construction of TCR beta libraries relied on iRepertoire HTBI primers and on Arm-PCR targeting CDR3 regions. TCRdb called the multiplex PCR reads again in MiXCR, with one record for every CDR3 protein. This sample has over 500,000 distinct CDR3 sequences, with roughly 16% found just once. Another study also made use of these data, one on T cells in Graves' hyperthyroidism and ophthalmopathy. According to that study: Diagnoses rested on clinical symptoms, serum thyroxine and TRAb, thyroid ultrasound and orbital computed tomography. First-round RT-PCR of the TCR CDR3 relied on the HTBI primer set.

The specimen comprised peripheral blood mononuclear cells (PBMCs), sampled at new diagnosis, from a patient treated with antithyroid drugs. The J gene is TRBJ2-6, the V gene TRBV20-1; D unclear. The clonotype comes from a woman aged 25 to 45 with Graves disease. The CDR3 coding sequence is TGCAGTGCTACGCCCCCGTCTGGGGCCAACGTCCTGACTTTC. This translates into CSATPPSGANVLTF.